The present T cell receptor beta chain was sequenced within a study of T cells in Graves' hyperthyroidism and ophthalmopathy. CDR1 SEHNR and CDR2 FQNEAQ come from the germline V gene (reference sequence). The ends lost 5 bases at V and 1 base at J; junction bases unmatched: 2. The CDR3 spans 16 residues. An absence of ophthalmopathy progression within 18 months meant stable Graves' hyperthyroidism. Fresh 10 ml peripheral blood yielded PBMCs. Researchers amplified the TCR beta CDR3 regions from RNA transcripts. A set of HTBI primers served as the primers for a first-round RT-PCR of the TCR CDR3. MiXCR, applied by TCRdb to the multiplex PCR reads, yields one record per CDR3 protein. The table records 500,000 to 750,000 distinct CDR3 sequences, less than 20% of them present only once.

Specimen: blood. The TCR was taken from a woman in her twenties or thirties with Graves' hyperthyroidism. This chain connects TRBV7-9 to TRBJ2-4, with 13 bases lining up with TRBD2. CDR3 in DNA: TGTGCCAGCAGCGAGACTAGCGGGAGGGCCAAAAACATTCAGTACTTC. It codes for CASSETSGRAKNIQYF.